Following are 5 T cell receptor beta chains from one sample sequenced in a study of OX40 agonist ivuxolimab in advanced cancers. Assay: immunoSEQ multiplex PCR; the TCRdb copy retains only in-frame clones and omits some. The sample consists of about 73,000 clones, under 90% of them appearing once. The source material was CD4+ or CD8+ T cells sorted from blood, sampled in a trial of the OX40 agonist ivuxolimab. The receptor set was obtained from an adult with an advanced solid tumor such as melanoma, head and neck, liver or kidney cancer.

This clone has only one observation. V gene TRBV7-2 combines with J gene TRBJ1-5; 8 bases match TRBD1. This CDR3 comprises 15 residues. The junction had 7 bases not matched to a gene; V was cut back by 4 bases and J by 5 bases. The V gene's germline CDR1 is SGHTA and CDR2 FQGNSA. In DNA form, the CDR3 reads TGTGCCAGCAGCTCTAAAGCAGGGGGCCATCAGCCCCAGCATTTT. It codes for CASSSKAGGHQPQHF.

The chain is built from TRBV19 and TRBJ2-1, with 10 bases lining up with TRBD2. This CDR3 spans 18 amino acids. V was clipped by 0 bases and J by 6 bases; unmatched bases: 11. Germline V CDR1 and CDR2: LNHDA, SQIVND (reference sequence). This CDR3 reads CASSIDKLSGRAGNEQFF. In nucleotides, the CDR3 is TGTGCCAGTAGTATAGATAAGTTGAGCGGGAGGGCTGGCAATGAGCAGTTCTTC.

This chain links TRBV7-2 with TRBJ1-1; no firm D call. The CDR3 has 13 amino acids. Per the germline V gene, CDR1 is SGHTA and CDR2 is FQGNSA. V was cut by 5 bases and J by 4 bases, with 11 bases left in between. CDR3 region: CASSLKVGTEAFF. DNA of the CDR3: TGTGCCAGCAGCCTAAAGGTTGGCACTGAAGCTTTCTTT. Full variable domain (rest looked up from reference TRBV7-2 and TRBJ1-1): GAGVSQSPSNKVTEKGKDVELRCDPISGHTALYWYRQSLGQGLEFLIYFQGNSAPDKSGLPSDRFSAERTGGSVSTLTIQRTQQEDSAVYLCASSLKVGTEAFFGQGTRLTVV.

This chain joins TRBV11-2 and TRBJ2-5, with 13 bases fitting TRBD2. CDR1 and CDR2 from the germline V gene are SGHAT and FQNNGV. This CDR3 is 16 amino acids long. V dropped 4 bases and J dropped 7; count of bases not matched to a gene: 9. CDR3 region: CASSSQGTSGKATQYF. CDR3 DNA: TGTGCCAGCAGCTCCCAGGGGACTAGCGGGAAGGCGACCCAGTACTTC. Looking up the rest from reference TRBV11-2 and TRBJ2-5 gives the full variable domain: EAGVAQSPRYKIIEKRQSVAFWCNPISGHATLYWYQQILGQGPKLLIQFQNNGVVDDSQLPKDRFSAERLKGVDSTLKIQPAKLEDSAVYLCASSSQGTSGKATQYFGPGTRLLVL.

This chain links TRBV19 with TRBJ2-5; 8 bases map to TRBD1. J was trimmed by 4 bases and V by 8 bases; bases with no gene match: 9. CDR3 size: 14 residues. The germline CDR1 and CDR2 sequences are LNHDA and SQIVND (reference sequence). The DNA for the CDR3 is TGTGCCAGTCGACGCCAACAGGGGGGAGAGACCCAGTACTTC. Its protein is CASRRQQGGETQYF. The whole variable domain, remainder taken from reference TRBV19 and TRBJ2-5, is DGGITQSPKYLFRKEGQNVTLSCEQNLNHDAMYWYRQDPGQGLRLIYYSQIVNDFQKGDIAEGYSVSREKKESFPLTVTSAQKNPTAFYLCASRRQQGGETQYFGPGTRLLVL.